The 2 T cell receptor beta chains below all came from one sample that was sequenced in a study of blood T cell repertoires in COVID-19. TCRdb's copy holds only in-frame clones and misses some; the assay was immunoSEQ multiplex PCR. Counted here are 75,000 to 95,000 clones, 87% occurring once; the ten biggest clones make up over 0.95%. The sample taken for sequencing was peripheral blood. The receptor set was obtained from a human donor in a cohort sampled during active COVID-19.

With respect to this clone: One end of the junction is discordant with germline, which a read error may explain. V usage is TRBV7-8 and J usage is TRBJ2-1; the match to TRBD2 covers 10 bases. The V gene's germline CDR1 is SGHVS and CDR2 FQNEAQ. The CDR3 extends over 15 amino acids. The CDR3 coding sequence is TGTGCCAGCAGCATAGCTAGCGGGAGTAACAATGAGCAGTTCTTC. Protein product: CASSIASGSNNEQFF.

This clone is a singleton in its sample. This sequence joins TRBV5-1 and TRBJ1-4, with a tentative D call TRBD1 (5 bases). Germline V gives CDR1 SGHRS, CDR2 YFSETQ. This CDR3 region has 15 residues. The V and J ends lost 3 bases and 5 bases respectively, with 14 bases between them. The DNA of the CDR3 is TGCGCCAGCAGCTCCGCGGGACGTGAGAATGAAAAACTGTTTTTT. As protein: CASSSAGRENEKLFF.